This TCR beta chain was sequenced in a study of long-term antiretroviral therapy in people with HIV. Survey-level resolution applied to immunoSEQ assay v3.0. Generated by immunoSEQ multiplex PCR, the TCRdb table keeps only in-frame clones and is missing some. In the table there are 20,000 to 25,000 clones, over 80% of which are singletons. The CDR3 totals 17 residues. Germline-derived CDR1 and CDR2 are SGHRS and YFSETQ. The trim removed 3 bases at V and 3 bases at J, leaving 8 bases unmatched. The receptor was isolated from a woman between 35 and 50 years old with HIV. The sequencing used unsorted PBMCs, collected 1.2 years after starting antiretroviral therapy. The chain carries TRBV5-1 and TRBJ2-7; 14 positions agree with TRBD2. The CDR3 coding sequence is TGCGCCAGCAGCTCCGGACTAGCGGGAGGCCCGATCTACGAGCAGTACTTC. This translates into CASSSGLAGGPIYEQYF.